This entry lists 26 T cell receptor beta chains sequenced from one sample in a study of beta chain features in type 1 diabetes. Study-wide results and caveats: Shorter TCRB CDR3s, moderately but significantly so, marked every one of the four CD4+ subsets in Type 1 diabetes patients.

Reverse transcription of all isolated RNA meant that expressed TCRB transcripts were sequenced. TCRdb's copy holds only in-frame clones and misses some; the assay was immunoSEQ multiplex PCR. The sample holds around 160,000 clones, roughly 63% seen once. These TCRs' antigens remain unknown. The sample was naive CD4+ T cells from blood. These receptors were obtained from a man aged 25-40 years with type 1 diabetes.

The chain combines TRBV5-6 with TRBJ2-3, with unresolved D. Trimming cost V 0 bases and J 0 bases, with 5 bases left between them. Germline V gene data show CDR1 as SGHDT and CDR2 as YYEEEE. CDR3 length: 14 amino acids. This CDR3 is CASSLVASTDTQYF. CDR3 nucleotides: TGTGCCAGCAGCTTGGTAGCAAGCACAGATACGCAGTATTTT.

This clone was counted a few times. The chain couples TRBV15 to TRBJ2-1; no firm D call. Germline assignment: CDR1 LNHNV and CDR2 YYDKDF (reference sequence). This CDR3 region has 13 residues. V was cut by 0 bases and J by 6 bases, with 6 bases left in between. CDR3 residues: CATSRDKVNEQFF. The CDR3 DNA reads as TGTGCCACCAGCAGAGATAAAGTCAATGAGCAGTTCTTC.

The chain recombines TRBV29-1 with TRBJ1-1; the match to TRBD1 covers 9 bases. The V segment lost 6 bases and the J segment 4 bases; nucleotides outside the gene matches: 6. The germline V gene encodes CDR1 SQVTM and CDR2 ANQGSEA. This CDR3 has 13 residues. Here the CDR3 DNA reads TGCAGCGTGGTAGGACAGGGGAGCACTGAAGCTTTCTTT. Its protein product is CSVVGQGSTEAFF. The variable domain in full, with the rest retrieved from reference TRBV29-1 and TRBJ1-1, is SAVISQKPSRDICQRGTSLTIQCQVDSQVTMMFWYRQQPGQSLTLIATANQGSEATYESGFVIDKFPISRPNLTFSTLTVSNMSPEDSSIYLCSVVGQGSTEAFFGQGTRLTVV.

Only a few counts were recorded for this clone. The rearrangement joins TRBV18 to TRBJ2-7, with TRBD1 as a possible D gene (6 bases). V was clipped by 6 bases and J by 0 bases, with 12 bases between them. The CDR3 spans 14 residues. Germline CDR1 KGHSH, CDR2 LQKENI. Here the CDR3 DNA reads TGTGCCAGCTCTCATGGACAGAACTCCTACGAGCAGTACTTC. Amino acids: CASSHGQNSYEQYF. Drawing the rest from reference TRBV18 and TRBJ2-7, the complete variable domain is NAGVMQNPRHLVRRRGQEARLRCSPMKGHSHVYWYRQLPEEGLKFMVYLQKENIIDESGMPKERFSAEFPKEGPSILRIQQVVRGDSAAYFCASSHGQNSYEQYFGPGTRLTVT.

The CDR3 nucleotides read TGTGCCTGGAGTGTAGTCCAGGACTACACCGGGGAGCTGTTTTTT. This encodes CAWSVVQDYTGELFF. This chain joins TRBV30 and TRBJ2-2, with a possible D match to TRBD2 (5 bases). Trimming shortened V by 0 bases and J by 3 bases, and 11 bases separated the two germline ends. This CDR3 is built from 15 residues. CDR1 and CDR2 (germline): GTSNPN, SVGIG (reference sequence).

The rearrangement uses TRBV7-2 and TRBJ2-3; TRBD2 aligns across 9 bases. The CDR3 spans 17 residues. Germline V lookup: CDR1 SGHTA, CDR2 FQGNSA. The V segment lost 5 bases and the J segment 2 bases; nucleotides outside the gene matches: 11. The CDR3 DNA sequence: TGTGCCAGCAGCCCAGGACCGGCGGGGGGGCCCACAGATACGCAGTATTTT. Residues: CASSPGPAGGPTDTQYF.

The chain couples TRBV29-1 to TRBJ2-7; D unclear. The V gene's germline CDR1 is SQVTM and CDR2 ANQGSEA. The CDR3 loop spans 11 amino acids. Trimming shortened V by 7 bases and J by 5 bases, and 12 bases separated the two germline ends. CDR3 residues: CSALTVNEQYF. The CDR3 DNA sequence: TGCAGCGCCTTGACCGTTAACGAGCAGTACTTC.

This chain uses TRBV13 with TRBJ2-5; D ambiguous. Germline CDR1 is PRHDT and CDR2 is FYEKMQ (reference sequence). V was cut by 5 bases and J by 4 bases, with 8 bases left in between. The CDR3 loop spans 12 amino acids. Here the CDR3 DNA reads TGTGCCAGCAGCGTAAACGGAGAGACCCAGTACTTC. Translating gives CASSVNGETQYF.

The gene calls are TRBV10-3 and TRBJ1-1, with 7 bases fitting TRBD1. J gave up 8 bases and V 3 bases, and 3 bases lay outside the gene matches. CDR1 is ENHRY and CDR2 is SYGVKD in the germline V gene. The CDR3 extends over 12 amino acids. The DNA for the CDR3 is TGTGCCATCAGTGACGGGACAGACGAAGCTTTCTTT. Its protein product is CAISDGTDEAFF.

V usage is TRBV9 and J usage is TRBJ2-3, with 11 bases fitting TRBD2. The junction had 3 bases not matched to a gene; V was cut back by 0 bases and J by 0 bases. CDR1 is SGDLS, CDR2 YYNGEE, per germline. The CDR3 spans 17 residues. The CDR3 coding sequence is TGTGCCAGCAGCGTAGGTACTAGCGGGGGAAGCACAGATACGCAGTATTTT. Residues: CASSVGTSGGSTDTQYF.

The chain carries TRBV18 and TRBJ2-7, with 10 bases that match TRBD1. Per the germline V gene, CDR1 is KGHSH and CDR2 is LQKENI. The junction had 6 bases not matched to a gene; V was cut back by 4 bases and J by 6 bases. The CDR3 is made up of 14 amino acids. Here the CDR3 reads CASSHETGGVEQYF. CDR3 sequence (DNA): TGTGCCAGCTCACACGAGACAGGGGGCGTCGAGCAGTACTTC.

This clone has a handful of counts. The chain recombines TRBV5-1 with TRBJ2-6, with unresolved D. The CDR3 contains 17 residues. Germline CDR1 SGHRS, CDR2 YFSETQ. V dropped 0 bases and J dropped 0 bases, with 10 bases sitting between them. The CDR3 region has the DNA TGCGCCAGCAGCTTGGGGATGTTAACCTCTGGGGCCAACGTCCTGACTTTC. It is translated as CASSLGMLTSGANVLTF.

The chain joins TRBV7-9 to TRBJ1-1; D gene uncertain. This CDR3 has 15 amino acids. Trimming left V 4 bases short and J 4 bases short, with 16 bases between. CDR1 SEHNR and CDR2 FQNEAQ come from the germline V gene (reference sequence). The CDR3, as DNA: TGTGCCAGCAGCTCGACGTGGGGAAGCGGCACTGAAGCTTTCTTT. Amino acid sequence: CASSSTWGSGTEAFF.

This clone appeared a few times. This chain links TRBV6-5 with TRBJ2-7; possibly TRBD2 for D (6 bases). The CDR3 sequence is 14 residues long. Trimming left V 0 bases short and J 3 bases short, with 9 bases between. Germline V lookup: CDR1 MNHEY, CDR2 SVGAGI. The CDR3 nucleotides read TGTGCCAGCAGTTACTCGGGGACTGTCTACGAGCAGTACTTC. This codes for CASSYSGTVYEQYF.

The V call is TRBV5-1, the J call TRBJ2-3; 9 bases align to TRBD2. With 0 bases clipped from V and 3 bases from J, the junction kept 2 bases outside the gene matches. This CDR3 has 15 residues. CDR1 and CDR2 (germline): SGHRS, YFSETQ. The CDR3 DNA follows: TGCGCCAGCAGCTTGGCGGGACTAGCTACAGATACGCAGTATTTT. Translated, it gives CASSLAGLATDTQYF.

The chain links TRBV15 to TRBJ1-4, with D uncertain. Between the trimmed V and J ends, which lost 1 base and 8 bases, there was a span of 5 bases. The V gene's germline CDR1 is LNHNV and CDR2 YYDKDF (reference sequence). This CDR3 comprises 12 residues. The CDR3 DNA follows: TGTGCCACCAGCAGAGGAGAGGAAAAACTGTTTTTT. Translated: CATSRGEEKLFF.

The rearrangement links TRBV30 to TRBJ1-1; 7 bases are shared with TRBD1. This CDR3 spans 14 amino acids. J was trimmed by 1 base and V by 4 bases; bases with no gene match: 6. Germline-derived CDR1 and CDR2 are GTSNPN and SVGIG (reference sequence). The CDR3 DNA is TGTGCCTGGAACCTAGGGACAGCGAACACTGAAGCTTTCTTT. Protein sequence: CAWNLGTANTEAFF. The complete variable domain, with remaining parts taken from reference TRBV30 and TRBJ1-1, reads SQTIHQWPATLVQPVGSPLSLECTVEGTSNPNLYWYRQAAGRGLQLLFYSVGIGQISSEVPQNLSASRPQDRQFILSSKKLLLSDSGFYLCAWNLGTANTEAFFGQGTRLTVV.

The J gene is TRBJ2-3, the V gene TRBV30; D unresolved. CDR1 is GTSNPN, CDR2 SVGIG, per germline (reference sequence). V gave up 2 bases and J gave up 3 bases, with 3 bases separating them. The CDR3 has 11 amino acids. The CDR3 loop is CAWSRTDTQYF. DNA of the CDR3: TGTGCCTGGAGTAGGACAGATACGCAGTATTTT.

The chain joins TRBV28 to TRBJ1-1; 7 positions match TRBD1. Germline CDR1 and CDR2: MDHEN and SYDVKM. This CDR3 comprises 15 residues. Trimming took 4 bases from V and 7 from J; bases not matched to a gene: 12. CDR3 in DNA: TGTGCCAGCAGTTCAGGACAGGCGAAAGAACTTGAAGCTTTCTTT. Translation gives CASSSGQAKELEAFF.

CDR3 sequence (DNA): TGCGCCAGCAGGGGTTCAGGGGAGACCCAGTACTTC. It specifies CASRGSGETQYF. The V and J genes are TRBV5-1 and TRBJ2-5; D is possibly TRBD1 (5 bases). CDR1 SGHRS and CDR2 YFSETQ come from the germline V gene. V was cut by 5 bases and J by 5 bases, with 10 bases left in between. This CDR3 is built from 12 residues.

This clone was picked up one time. V is TRBV28 and J is TRBJ2-4; the D gene could be TRBD1 or TRBD2 (5 bases each). V lost 4 bases and J lost 9, with 19 bases in between. Germline-derived CDR1 and CDR2 are MDHEN and SYDVKM. The CDR3 runs to 15 residues. The CDR3 loop reads CASSSPGTPIGIQYF. DNA for the CDR3: TGTGCCAGCAGTTCCCCCGGGACGCCCATAGGCATTCAGTACTTC.

The chain joins TRBV27 to TRBJ2-5; D might be TRBD1 (6 bases). The germline gives CDR1 MNHEY, CDR2 SMNVEV (reference sequence). Trimming removed 5 bases from V and 3 bases from J, with 16 bases in between. The CDR3 is 15 residues long. The CDR3 DNA reads as TGTGCCAGCAGTCCCCTCCGGGACACAGAAGAGACCCAGTACTTC. Its translation is CASSPLRDTEETQYF.

The CDR3 bases are TGCAGCGTTGACTACGTGGGTCCCAACACCGGGGAGCTGTTTTTT. Its translation: CSVDYVGPNTGELFF. The rearrangement links TRBV29-1 to TRBJ2-2; D gene ambiguous. CDR1 and CDR2 from the germline V gene are SQVTM and ANQGSEA. Trimming removed 3 bases from V and 2 bases from J, with 13 bases in between. The CDR3 totals 15 residues.

The chain carries TRBV29-1 and TRBJ2-5; D remains ambiguous. The CDR3 covers 12 residues. V was pared by 3 bases and J by 5 bases, with 10 bases between. Germline loops: CDR1 SQVTM, CDR2 ANQGSEA. This chain's CDR3 is CSVDPLGETQYF. In DNA form, the CDR3 reads TGCAGCGTTGACCCTTTAGGGGAGACCCAGTACTTC.

The V and J genes are TRBV2 and TRBJ2-3; tentatively, D is TRBD1 (5 bases). From germline, CDR1 is SNHLY and CDR2 FYNNEI. Trimming pared 7 bases from V and 3 bases from J, leaving 8 bases between. The CDR3 length is 12 residues. Written as DNA, the CDR3 is TGTGCCAGCAAGGGGCCTACAGATACGCAGTATTTT. Residues: CASKGPTDTQYF.

This clone is a singleton in its sample. The chain combines TRBV4-3 with TRBJ2-1; 8 positions agree with TRBD1. Germline V gives CDR1 LGHNA, CDR2 YSLEER. The CDR3 is 16 residues long. Unmatched junction bases numbered 4, after V lost 0 bases and J lost 3 bases. This CDR3 reads CASSQDQGAGYNEQFF. The CDR3 DNA reads TGCGCCAGCAGCCAAGATCAGGGGGCCGGCTACAATGAGCAGTTCTTC.